This TCR beta chain was identified in a study of immune cell composition in non-small cell lung cancer. Normal lung sampling was at least 3 cm from the tumour, as distant as possible. A note on this clone: As yet, its antigen is unknown.

TCRdb's copy holds only in-frame clones and misses some; the assay was immunoSEQ multiplex PCR. This sample has thousands of clones, with 67% found just once. Overall study results and limits: Roughly 80% of squamous and around 35% of adenocarcinoma cases had tumour-associated clones >0.5%. It was not proven that tumour-reactive clones equal dominant tumour-associated clones.

This CDR3 spans 14 amino acids. Between the trimmed V and J ends, which lost 5 bases and 2 bases, there was a span of 10 bases. Germline CDR1 is SNHLY and CDR2 is FYNNEI. The sequence derives from a human donor with non-small cell lung cancer. The V call is TRBV2, the J call TRBJ1-5; D might be TRBD1 (5 bases). The sequenced sample was non-adjacent lung tissue. CDR3 nucleotides: TGTGCCAGCAGTCCAGACAGAGGCAATCAGCCCCAGCATTTT. This translates into CASSPDRGNQPQHF.